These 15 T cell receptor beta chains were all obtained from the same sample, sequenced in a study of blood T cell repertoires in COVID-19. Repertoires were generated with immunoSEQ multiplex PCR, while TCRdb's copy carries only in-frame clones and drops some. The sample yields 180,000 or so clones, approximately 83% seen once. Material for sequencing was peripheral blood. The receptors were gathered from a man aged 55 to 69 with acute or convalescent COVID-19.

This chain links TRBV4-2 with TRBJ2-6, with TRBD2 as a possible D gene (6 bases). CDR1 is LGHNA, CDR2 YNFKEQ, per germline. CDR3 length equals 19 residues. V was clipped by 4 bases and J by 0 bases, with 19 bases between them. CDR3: CASSRITGGANSGANVLTF. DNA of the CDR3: TGTGCCAGCAGCCGAATCACGGGCGGGGCGAACTCTGGGGCCAACGTCCTGACTTTC.

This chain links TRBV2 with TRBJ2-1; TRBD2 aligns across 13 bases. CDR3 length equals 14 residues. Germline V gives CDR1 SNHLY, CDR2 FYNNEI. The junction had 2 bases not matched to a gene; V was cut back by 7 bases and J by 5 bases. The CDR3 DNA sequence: TGTGCCAGCAACGGACTAGCGGGAGACAATGAGCAGTTCTTC. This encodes CASNGLAGDNEQFF.

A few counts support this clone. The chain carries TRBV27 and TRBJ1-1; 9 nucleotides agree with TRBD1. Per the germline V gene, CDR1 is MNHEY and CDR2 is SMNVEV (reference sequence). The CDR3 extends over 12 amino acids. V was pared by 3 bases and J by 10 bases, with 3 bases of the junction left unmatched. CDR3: CASSFTGGVAFF. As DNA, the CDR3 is TGTGCCAGCAGTTTTACAGGGGGCGTAGCTTTCTTT.

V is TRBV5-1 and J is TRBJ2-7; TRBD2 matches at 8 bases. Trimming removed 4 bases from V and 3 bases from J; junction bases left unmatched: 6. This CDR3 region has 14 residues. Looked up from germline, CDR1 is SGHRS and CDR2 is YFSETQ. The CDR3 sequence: CASSPGTSVYEQYF. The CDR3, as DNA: TGCGCCAGCAGCCCCGGGACTAGTGTCTACGAGCAGTACTTC.

CDR3 in amino acids: CASSLWTSSYEQYF. The DNA of the CDR3 is TGTGCCAGCAGCCTATGGACTAGCTCCTACGAGCAGTACTTC. The chain employs TRBV3-1 (or the pseudogene TRBV3-2) and TRBJ2-7, with 7 bases that match TRBD2. In germline, CDR1 is LGHDT, CDR2 YNNKEL (reference sequence). The CDR3 loop spans 14 amino acids. V was clipped by 4 bases and J by 0 bases; unmatched bases: 3.

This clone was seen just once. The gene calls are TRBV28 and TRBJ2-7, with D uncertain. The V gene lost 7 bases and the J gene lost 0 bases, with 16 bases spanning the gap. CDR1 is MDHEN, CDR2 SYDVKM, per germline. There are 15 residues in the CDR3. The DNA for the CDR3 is TGTGCCAGCATCCGAGGTGGATCAGCCTCCTACGAGCAGTACTTC. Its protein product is CASIRGGSASYEQYF.

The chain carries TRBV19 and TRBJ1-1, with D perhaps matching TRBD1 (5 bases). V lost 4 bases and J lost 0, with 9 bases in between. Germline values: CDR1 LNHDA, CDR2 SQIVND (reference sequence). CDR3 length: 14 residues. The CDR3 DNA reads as TGTGCCAGTAGTACAGACAGATTGAACACTGAAGCTTTCTTT. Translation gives CASSTDRLNTEAFF. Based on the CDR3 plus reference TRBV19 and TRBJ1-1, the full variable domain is DGGITQSPKYLFRKEGQNVTLSCEQNLNHDAMYWYRQDPGQGLRLIYYSQIVNDFQKGDIAEGYSVSREKKESFPLTVTSAQKNPTAFYLCASSTDRLNTEAFFGQGTRLTVV.

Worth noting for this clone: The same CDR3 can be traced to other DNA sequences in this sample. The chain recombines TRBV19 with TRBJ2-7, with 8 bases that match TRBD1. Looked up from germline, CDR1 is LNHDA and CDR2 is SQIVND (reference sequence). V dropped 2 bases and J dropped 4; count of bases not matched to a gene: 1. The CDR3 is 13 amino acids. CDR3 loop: CASSIQGAYEQYF. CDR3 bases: TGTGCCAGTAGTATACAGGGGGCTTACGAGCAGTACTTC.

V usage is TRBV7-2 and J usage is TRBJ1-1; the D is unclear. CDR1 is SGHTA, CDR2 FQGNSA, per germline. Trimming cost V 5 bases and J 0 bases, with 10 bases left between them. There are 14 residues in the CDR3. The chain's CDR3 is CASSPGLVNTEAFF. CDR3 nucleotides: TGTGCCAGCAGCCCCGGGTTAGTGAACACTGAAGCTTTCTTT.

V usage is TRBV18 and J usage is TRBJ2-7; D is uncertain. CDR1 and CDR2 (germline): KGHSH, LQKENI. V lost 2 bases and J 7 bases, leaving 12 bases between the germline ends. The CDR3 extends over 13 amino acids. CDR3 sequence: CASSPEANGEQYF. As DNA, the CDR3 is TGTGCCAGCTCACCAGAGGCAAATGGGGAGCAGTACTTC.

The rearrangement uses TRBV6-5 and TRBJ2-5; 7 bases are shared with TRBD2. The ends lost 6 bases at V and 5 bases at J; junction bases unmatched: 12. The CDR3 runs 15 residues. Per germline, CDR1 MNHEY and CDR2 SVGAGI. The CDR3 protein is CASSRLGGSGETQYF. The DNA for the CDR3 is TGTGCCAGCAGCCGACTGGGGGGGAGTGGCGAGACCCAGTACTTC.

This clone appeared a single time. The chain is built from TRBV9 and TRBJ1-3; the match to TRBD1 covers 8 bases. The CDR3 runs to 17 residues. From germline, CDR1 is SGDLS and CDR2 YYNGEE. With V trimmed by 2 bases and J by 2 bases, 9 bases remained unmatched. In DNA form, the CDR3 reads TGTGCCAGCAGCGTGCACCCTCAGACAGGGGCTGGAAACACCATATATTTT. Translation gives CASSVHPQTGAGNTIYF.

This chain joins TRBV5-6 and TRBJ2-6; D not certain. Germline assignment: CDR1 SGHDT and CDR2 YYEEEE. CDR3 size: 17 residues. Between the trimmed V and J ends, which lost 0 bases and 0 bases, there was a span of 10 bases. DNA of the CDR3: TGTGCCAGCAGCTTGGGGCATTCCATCTCTGGGGCCAACGTCCTGACTTTC. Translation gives CASSLGHSISGANVLTF.

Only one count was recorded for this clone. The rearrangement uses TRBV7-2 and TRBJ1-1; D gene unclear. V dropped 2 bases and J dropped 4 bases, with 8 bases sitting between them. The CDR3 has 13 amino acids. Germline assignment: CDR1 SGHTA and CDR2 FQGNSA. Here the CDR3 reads CASSLQASTEAFF. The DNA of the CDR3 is TGTGCCAGCAGCTTACAGGCCAGCACTGAAGCTTTCTTT.

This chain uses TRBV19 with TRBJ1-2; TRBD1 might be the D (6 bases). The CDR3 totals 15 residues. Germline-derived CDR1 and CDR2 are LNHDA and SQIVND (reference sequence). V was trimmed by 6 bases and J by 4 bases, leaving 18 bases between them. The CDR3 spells CASSRRDTLVYGYTF. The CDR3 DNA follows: TGTGCCAGTAGCCGAAGGGACACCCTGGTCTATGGCTACACCTTC.